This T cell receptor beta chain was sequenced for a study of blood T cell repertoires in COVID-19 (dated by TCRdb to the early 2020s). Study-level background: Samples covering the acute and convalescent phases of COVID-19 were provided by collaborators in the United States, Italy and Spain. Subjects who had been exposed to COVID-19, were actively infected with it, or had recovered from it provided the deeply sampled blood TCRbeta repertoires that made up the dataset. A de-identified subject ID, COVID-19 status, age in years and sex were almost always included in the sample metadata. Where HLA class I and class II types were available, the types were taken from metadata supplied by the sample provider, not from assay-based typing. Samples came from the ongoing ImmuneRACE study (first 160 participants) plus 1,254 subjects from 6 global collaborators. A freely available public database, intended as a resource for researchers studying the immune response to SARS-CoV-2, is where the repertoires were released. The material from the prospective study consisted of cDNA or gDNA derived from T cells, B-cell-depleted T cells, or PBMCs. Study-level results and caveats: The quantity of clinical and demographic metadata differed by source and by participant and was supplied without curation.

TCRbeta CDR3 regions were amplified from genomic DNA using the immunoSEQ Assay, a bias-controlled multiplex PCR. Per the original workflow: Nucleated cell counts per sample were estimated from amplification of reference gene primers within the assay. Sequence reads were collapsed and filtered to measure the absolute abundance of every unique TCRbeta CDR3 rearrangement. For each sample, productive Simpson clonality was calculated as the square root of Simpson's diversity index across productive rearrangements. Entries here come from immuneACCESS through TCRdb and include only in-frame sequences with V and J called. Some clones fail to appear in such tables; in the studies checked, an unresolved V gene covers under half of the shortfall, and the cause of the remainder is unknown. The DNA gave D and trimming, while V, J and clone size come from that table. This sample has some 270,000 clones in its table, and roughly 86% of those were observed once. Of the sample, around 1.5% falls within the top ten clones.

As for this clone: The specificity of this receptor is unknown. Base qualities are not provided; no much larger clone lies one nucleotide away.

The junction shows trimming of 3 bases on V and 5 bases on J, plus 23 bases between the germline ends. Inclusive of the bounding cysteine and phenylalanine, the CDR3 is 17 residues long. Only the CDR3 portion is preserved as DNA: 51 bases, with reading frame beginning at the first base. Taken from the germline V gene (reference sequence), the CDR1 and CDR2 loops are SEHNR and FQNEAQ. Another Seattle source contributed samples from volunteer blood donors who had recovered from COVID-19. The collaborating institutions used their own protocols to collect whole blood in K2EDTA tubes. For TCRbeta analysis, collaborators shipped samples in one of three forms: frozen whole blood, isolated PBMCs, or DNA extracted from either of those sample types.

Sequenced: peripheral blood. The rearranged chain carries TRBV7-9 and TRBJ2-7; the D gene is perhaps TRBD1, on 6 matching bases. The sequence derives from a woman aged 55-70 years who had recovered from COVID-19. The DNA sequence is TGTGCCAGCAGCTTCTCCAAGTCCGGGACAAGCCCCAACGAGCAGTACTTC. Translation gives CASSFSKSGTSPNEQYF.